This note documents a single T cell receptor beta chain sequence. Its specific antigen is unknown. Base qualities are missing; no much larger clone stands one base away. The source of the sample is a study of T cell repertoires in cytomegalovirus infection (dated by TCRdb to about 2019). Study-wide context: The HLA type of each donor mattered for the analysis, because public TCR beta signatures pointed to carriage of CMV infection along with the matching HLA type.

The paper as a whole reports these results and caveats: The ex vivo response was dominated by HLA-C-restricted CMV-specific TCR beta clonotypes, which also provided the single most frequent clonotype in two of eight donors. Cumulative frequency of public TCR beta family members discriminated carriers of CMV infection plus the relevant HLA type in this cohort and an independent 352-donor cohort.

Trimming leaves V shorter by 2 bases and J shorter by 8 bases, with the junction holding 8 bases beyond the gene matches. Per the germline V gene, KGHSY is the CDR1 and FQNENV is the CDR2. The CDR3 goes from the cysteine to the phenylalanine over 14 residues. This entry keeps only the CDR3 DNA: 42 bases, framed from base 1. The instrument was an Illumina HiSeq 1500. The public reads were run again by TCRdb, first through fastp at Q25 and then through MiXCR, and only productive beta chains were kept. Merged by CDR3 protein, the rows form single entries marked with the most common genes and DNA. The sample table contains over 150,000 distinct CDR3 sequences; only one count was recorded for roughly 20% of them. About 3% of the sample is taken by the ten largest.

The chain is encoded by TRBV16 joined to TRBJ1-2, and 7 junctional nucleotides match TRBD1. The sequence derives from a human donor in good health (CMV status not recorded). Some clones in this sample may be carry-over from other donors' samples. Sequenced sample: PBMCs. For the CDR3, the sequence is CASSQTQGIGGYTF. The DNA is as follows: TGTGCCAGCAGCCAAACACAGGGGATCGGCGGCTACACCTTC.